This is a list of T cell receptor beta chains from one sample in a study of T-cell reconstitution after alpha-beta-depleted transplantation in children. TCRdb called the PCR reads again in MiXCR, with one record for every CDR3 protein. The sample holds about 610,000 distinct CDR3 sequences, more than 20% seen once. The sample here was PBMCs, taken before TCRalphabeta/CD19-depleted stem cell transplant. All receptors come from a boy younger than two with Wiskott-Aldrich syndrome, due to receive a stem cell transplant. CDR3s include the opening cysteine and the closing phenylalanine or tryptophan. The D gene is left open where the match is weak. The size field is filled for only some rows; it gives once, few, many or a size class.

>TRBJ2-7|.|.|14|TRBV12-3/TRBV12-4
CASSLGRRSYEQYF
TGTGCCAGCAGTTTGGGGCGGCGCTCCTACGAGCAGTACTTC
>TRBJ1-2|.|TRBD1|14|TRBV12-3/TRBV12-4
CASSPGGATYGYTF
TGTGCCAGCAGCCCAGGGGGCGCGACCTATGGCTACACCTTC
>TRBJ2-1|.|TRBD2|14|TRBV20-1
CSAALAGEAGEQFF
TGCAGTGCTGCCCTAGCGGGAGAAGCTGGTGAGCAGTTCTTC
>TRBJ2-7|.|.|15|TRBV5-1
CASSLVRLPTYEQYF
TGCGCCAGCAGCTTGGTACGACTCCCCACCTACGAGCAGTACTTC
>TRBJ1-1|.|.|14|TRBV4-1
CASSGDNLNTEAFF
TGCGCCAGCAGCGGGGACAATCTTAACACTGAAGCTTTCTTT
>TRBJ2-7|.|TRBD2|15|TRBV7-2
CASSLSASGRNEQYF
TGTGCCAGCAGCTTATCAGCTAGCGGGAGAAACGAGCAGTACTTC
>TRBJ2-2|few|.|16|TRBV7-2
CASRLTGTANTGELFF
TGTGCCAGCAGACTAACAGGGACGGCGAACACCGGGGAGCTGTTTTTT
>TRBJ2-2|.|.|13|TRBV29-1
CSVELGVIGELFF
TGCAGCGTTGAACTAGGGGTTATCGGGGAGCTGTTTTTT
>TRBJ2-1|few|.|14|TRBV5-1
CASSSDLGYDEQFF
TGCGCCAGCAGCAGCGATTTGGGTTATGATGAGCAGTTCTTC
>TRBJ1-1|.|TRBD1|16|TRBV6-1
CASSDRQGGVNTEAFF
TGTGCCAGCAGTGACAGACAGGGAGGGGTGAACACTGAAGCTTTCTTT
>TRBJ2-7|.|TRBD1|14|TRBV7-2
CASSSPDRGDEQYF
TGTGCCAGCAGCTCCCCGGACAGGGGTGACGAGCAGTACTTC
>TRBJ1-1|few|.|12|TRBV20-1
CSAQKGSTEAFF
TGCAGTGCTCAGAAGGGGAGCACTGAAGCTTTCTTT
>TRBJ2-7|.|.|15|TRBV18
CASSPEADSSYEQYF
TGTGCCAGCTCACCAGAGGCAGATTCCTCCTACGAGCAGTACTTC
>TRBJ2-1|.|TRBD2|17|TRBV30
CAWSVWVGGPFYNEQFF
TGTGCCTGGAGTGTATGGGTGGGAGGGCCTTTTTACAATGAGCAGTTCTTC
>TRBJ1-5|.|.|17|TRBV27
CASSKRQVPGGNQPQHF
TGTGCCAGCAGTAAACGACAGGTCCCTGGGGGCAATCAGCCCCAGCATTTT
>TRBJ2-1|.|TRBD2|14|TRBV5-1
CASRRREGLNEQFF
TGCGCCAGCAGGAGGCGGGAGGGCCTCAATGAGCAGTTCTTC
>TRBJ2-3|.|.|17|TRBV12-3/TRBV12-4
CASGPRGYHPRADTQYF
TGTGCCAGCGGTCCTCGTGGCTATCATCCGAGGGCGGATACGCAGTATTTT
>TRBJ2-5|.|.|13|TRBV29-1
CSVARQAEETQYF
TGCAGCGTCGCACGACAGGCAGAAGAGACCCAGTACTTC
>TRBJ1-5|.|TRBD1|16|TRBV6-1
CASSARTGAGNQPQHF
TGTGCCAGCAGCGCCCGGACAGGGGCGGGCAATCAGCCCCAGCATTTT
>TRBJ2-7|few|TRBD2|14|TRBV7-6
CASSSSSGSYEQYF
TGTGCCAGCAGTTCGTCTAGCGGGAGTTACGAGCAGTACTTC
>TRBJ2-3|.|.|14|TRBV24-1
CATSDEGPPDTQYF
TGTGCCACCAGTGACGAGGGGCCGCCAGATACGCAGTATTTT
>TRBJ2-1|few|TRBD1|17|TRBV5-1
CASSLGGTGSSYNEQFF
TGCGCCAGCAGCTTGGGGGGGACAGGGAGCTCCTACAATGAGCAGTTCTTC
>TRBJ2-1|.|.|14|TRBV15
CATSRVRENNEQFF
TGTGCCACCAGCAGAGTTCGAGAGAACAATGAGCAGTTCTTC
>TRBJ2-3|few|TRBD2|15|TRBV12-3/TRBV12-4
CASSTLGGSADTQYF
TGTGCCAGCAGTACCCTGGGCGGGAGCGCAGATACGCAGTATTTT
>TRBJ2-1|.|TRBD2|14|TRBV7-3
CASSGGSTNNEQFF
TGTGCCAGCAGCGGCGGGAGTACTAACAATGAGCAGTTCTTC
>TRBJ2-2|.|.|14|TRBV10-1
CASSVRTSTGELFF
TGCGCCAGCAGTGTTCGGACGAGCACCGGGGAGCTGTTTTTT
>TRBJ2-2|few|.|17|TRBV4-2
CASSQRGRSVNTGELFF
TGTGCCAGCAGCCAGAGGGGCCGGAGCGTAAACACCGGGGAGCTGTTTTTT
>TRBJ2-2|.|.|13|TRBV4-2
CASSQDFMRELFF
TGTGCCAGCAGCCAAGACTTCATGCGGGAGCTGTTTTTT
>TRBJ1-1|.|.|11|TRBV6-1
CASSVAQRAFF
TGTGCCAGCAGTGTGGCCCAACGGGCTTTCTTT
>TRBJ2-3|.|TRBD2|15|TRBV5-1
CASSQTSGGTDTQYF
TGCGCCAGCAGCCAGACTAGCGGGGGCACAGATACGCAGTATTTT
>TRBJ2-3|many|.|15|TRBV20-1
CSAIRDSNLGDTQYF
TGCAGTGCTATCCGGGACTCCAACCTCGGTGATACGCAGTATTTT
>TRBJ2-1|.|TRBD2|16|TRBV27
CASSSLLAGVGNEQFF
TGTGCCAGCAGTTCCCTCCTAGCGGGAGTCGGCAATGAGCAGTTCTTC
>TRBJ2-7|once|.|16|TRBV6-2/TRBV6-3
CASSRTRRRSFYEQYF
TGTGCCAGCAGTCGGACACGGCGGAGGTCCTTCTACGAGCAGTACTTC
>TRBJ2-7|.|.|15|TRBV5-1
CASSFTQGKLVEQYF
TGCGCCAGCAGCTTCACCCAGGGCAAGCTAGTCGAGCAGTACTTC
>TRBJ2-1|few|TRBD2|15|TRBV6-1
CASSAAASGRKEQFF
TGTGCCAGCAGTGCGGCGGCTAGCGGGAGGAAAGAGCAGTTCTTC
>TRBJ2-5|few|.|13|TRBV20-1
CSARRDGQETQYF
TGCAGTGCTCGCCGGGACGGCCAAGAGACCCAGTACTTC
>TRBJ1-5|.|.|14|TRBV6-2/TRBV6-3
CASSSSGWDQPQHF
TGTGCCAGCAGTTCTTCAGGGTGGGATCAGCCCCAGCATTTT
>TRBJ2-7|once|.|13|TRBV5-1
CASSRDPGPEQYF
TGCGCCAGCAGCAGGGACCCCGGGCCCGAGCAGTACTTC
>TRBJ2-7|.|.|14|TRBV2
CASSGTPTGYEQYF
TGTGCCAGCAGTGGGACACCTACGGGCTACGAGCAGTACTTC
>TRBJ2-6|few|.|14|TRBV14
CASSQADRANVLTF
TGTGCCAGCAGCCAAGCTGATAGGGCCAACGTCCTGACTTTC
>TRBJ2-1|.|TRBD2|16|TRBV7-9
CASSGSGTSGRGEQFF
TGTGCCAGCAGCGGATCCGGGACTAGCGGCAGGGGGGAGCAGTTCTTC
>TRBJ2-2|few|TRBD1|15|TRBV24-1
CATSDYRTGTGELFF
TGTGCCACCAGTGATTACAGGACAGGGACCGGGGAGCTGTTTTTT
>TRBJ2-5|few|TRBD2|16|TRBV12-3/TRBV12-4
CASSFYSWGGQETQYF
TGTGCCAGCAGTTTTTATTCCTGGGGAGGGCAAGAGACCCAGTACTTC
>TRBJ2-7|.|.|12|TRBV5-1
CASSLDSGEQYF
TGCGCCAGCAGCTTGGACAGCGGCGAGCAGTACTTC
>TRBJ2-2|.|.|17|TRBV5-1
CASSPNPGLGRAGELFF
TGCGCCAGCAGCCCCAATCCCGGACTGGGCCGGGCCGGGGAGCTGTTTTTT
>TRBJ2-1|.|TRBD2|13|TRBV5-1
CASSLPPGTSSFF
TGCGCCAGCAGCTTGCCTCCCGGGACTAGTTCTTTCTTC
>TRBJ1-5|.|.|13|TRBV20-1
CSAIGGINQPQHF
TGCAGTGCTATTGGTGGTATCAATCAGCCCCAGCATTTT